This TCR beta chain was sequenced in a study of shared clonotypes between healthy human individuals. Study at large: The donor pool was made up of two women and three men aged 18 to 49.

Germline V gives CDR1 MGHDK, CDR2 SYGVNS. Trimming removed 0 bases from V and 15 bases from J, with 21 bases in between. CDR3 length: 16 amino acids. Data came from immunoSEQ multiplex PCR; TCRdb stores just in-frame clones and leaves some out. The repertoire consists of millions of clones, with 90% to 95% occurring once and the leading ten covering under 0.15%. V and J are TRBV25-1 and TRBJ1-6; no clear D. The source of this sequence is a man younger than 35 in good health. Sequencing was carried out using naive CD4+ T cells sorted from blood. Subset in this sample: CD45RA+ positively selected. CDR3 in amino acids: CASSEYQASGFSILHF. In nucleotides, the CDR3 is TGTGCCAGCAGTGAATACCAGGCGTCGGGATTTAGTATCCTCCACTTT.